One and the same sample provided the 18 T cell receptor beta chains below, sequenced in a study of radiotherapy plus CTLA-4 blockade in lung cancer. The table came from immunoSEQ multiplex PCR; TCRdb's copy has only in-frame clones and leaves some out. The profile shows 60,000 to 75,000 clones, 65% to 85% of them singletons. The input for sequencing was peripheral blood, taken from a patient treated with radiotherapy plus ipilimumab. All receptors come from a human donor with non-small cell lung cancer whose response to radiotherapy plus ipilimumab could not be evaluated. Some clones in this sample may be carry-over from other donors' samples.

About this clone itself: At one end, the junction sequence differs from germline, possibly due to a read error. V usage is TRBV6-4 and J usage is TRBJ1-1; D possibly corresponds to TRBD1 (5 bases). The CDR3 consists of 14 residues. The V gene's germline CDR1 is MRHNA and CDR2 SNTAGT. The CDR3 DNA reads as TGTGCCAGCAGTTACTCCCCGGGGGACGCTGAAGCTTTCTTT. Amino acids: CASSYSPGDAEAFF.

The V and J genes are TRBV2 and TRBJ2-5, with TRBD2 matching 14 bases. CDR3 length: 17 residues. V gave up 3 bases and J gave up 1 base; unmatched junction bases: 4. Germline CDR1 SNHLY, CDR2 FYNNEI. CDR3 nucleotides: TGTGCCAGCAGTGATGGGACTAGCGGGAGAATCCAAGAGACCCAGTACTTC. Translated: CASSDGTSGRIQETQYF.

The V and J genes are TRBV4-1 and TRBJ1-6; TRBD1 might be the D (5 bases). Trimming removed 7 bases at V and 5 bases at J, with 18 bases between. The CDR3 length is 16 residues. The germline CDR1 and CDR2 sequences are MGHRA and YSYEKL. The CDR3: CASTHWAGQDNSPLHF. CDR3 DNA: TGCGCCAGCACCCACTGGGCAGGGCAGGATAATTCACCCCTCCACTTT.

The chain employs TRBV11-3 and TRBJ1-1; D is possibly TRBD1 (6 bases). Trimming removed 5 bases from V and 4 bases from J, with 8 bases in between. Germline values: CDR1 SGHNT, CDR2 YENEEA. This CDR3 region has 12 residues. CDR3 in DNA: TGTGCCAGCAGCCAGGACAGCACTGAAGCTTTCTTT. It encodes CASSQDSTEAFF.

This rearrangement joins TRBV30 to TRBJ2-7, with TRBD1 identical over 8 bases. The CDR3 sequence is 14 residues long. J lost 4 bases, V lost 0 bases, and 5 bases had no gene match. Germline V gene data show CDR1 as GTSNPN and CDR2 as SVGIG (reference sequence). In DNA, the CDR3 is TGTGCCTGGAGTGTCGGAACAGGGGGGTACGAGCAGTACTTC. It yields the protein CAWSVGTGGYEQYF.

The CDR3 bases are TGTGCCAGTAGTATTGGGGGAGGCGCTGAAGCTTTCTTT. This translates into CASSIGGGAEAFF. This chain links TRBV19 with TRBJ1-1; perhaps TRBD1 as D (5 bases). This CDR3 is built from 13 residues. Per germline, CDR1 LNHDA and CDR2 SQIVND (reference sequence). V was shortened by 3 bases and J by 6 bases, with 11 bases between the two germline ends.

V gene TRBV29-1 combines with J gene TRBJ2-3, with TRBD1 as a possible D gene (6 bases). The CDR3 spans 13 residues. The germline V gene encodes CDR1 SQVTM and CDR2 ANQGSEA. Trimming removed 6 bases at V and 1 base at J, with 11 bases between. CDR3 nucleotide sequence: TGCAGCGTACAGACAGGACGCACAGATACGCAGTATTTT. Amino acid sequence: CSVQTGRTDTQYF.

Only one count was recorded for this clone. V and J are TRBV28 and TRBJ1-2; D might be TRBD1 (5 bases). Germline CDR1 and CDR2: MDHEN and SYDVKM. The CDR3 is 15 amino acids. The V gene lost 1 base and the J gene lost 6 bases, with 15 bases spanning the gap. CDR3 sequence reads: CASSLFVGLGDGYTF. The CDR3 region has the DNA TGTGCCAGCAGTTTATTCGTCGGTCTAGGGGATGGCTACACCTTC.

Worth noting for this clone: The junction and the germline gene differ at one end; a read error may be behind it. This chain connects TRBV7-7 to TRBJ2-1; D perhaps matches TRBD2 (5 bases). This CDR3 has 15 residues. Germline loops: CDR1 SSHAT, CDR2 FNYEAQ (reference sequence). CDR3 sequence (DNA): TGTGCTAGCAGCTTAGCGCCTAGCTCCTACAATGAGCAGTTCTTC. The encoded protein is CASSLAPSSYNEQFF.

The gene calls are TRBV15 and TRBJ2-7; 8 bases line up with TRBD2. The CDR3 runs to 13 residues. V shed 9 bases, J shed 8 bases, and the junction held 12 bases outside the gene matches. Looked up from germline, CDR1 is LNHNV and CDR2 is YYDKDF (reference sequence). CDR3: CATAGGGGMKQYF. The CDR3 coding sequence is TGTGCCACGGCCGGGGGGGGAGGGATGAAGCAGTACTTC.

V is TRBV27 and J is TRBJ1-1; 7 nucleotides agree with TRBD1. Germline CDR1 and CDR2: MNHEY and SMNVEV (reference sequence). The CDR3 runs to 14 residues. Trimming removed 4 bases from V and 8 bases from J; junction bases left unmatched: 10. CDR3 in DNA: TGTGCCAGCAGTTCACTCACAGGGGCCCCCGAAGCTTTCTTT. Amino acid sequence: CASSSLTGAPEAFF.

This chain joins TRBV2 and TRBJ1-5; D perhaps matches TRBD1 (6 bases). V lost 3 bases and J 2 bases, leaving 11 bases between the germline ends. Per the germline V gene, CDR1 is SNHLY and CDR2 is FYNNEI. This CDR3 comprises 15 residues. CDR3 region: CASSEGASGNQPQHF. CDR3 bases: TGTGCCAGCAGTGAGGGGGCCAGTGGCAATCAGCCCCAGCATTTT.

This clone occurred once. The same CDR3 also results from other DNA sequences found in this sample. The chain uses TRBV4-3 and TRBJ2-3, with 11 bases matching TRBD2. The germline gives CDR1 LGHNA, CDR2 YSLEER. V lost 0 bases, J lost 3 bases, and 5 bases stayed unmatched. This CDR3 spans 17 amino acids. DNA for the CDR3: TGCGCCAGCAGCCAAGATTGGGCTAGCGGGGGGACAGATACGCAGTATTTT. It translates to CASSQDWASGGTDTQYF.

This clone showed up just a few times. This sequence joins TRBV27 and TRBJ2-2, with 9 bases lining up with TRBD1. The germline V gene encodes CDR1 MNHEY and CDR2 SMNVEV (reference sequence). This CDR3 is built from 18 residues. V shed 5 bases, J shed 1 base, and the junction held 11 bases outside the gene matches. The CDR3 nucleotides read TGTGCCAGCAGTCCCCCGGACCGGGACAGGGTGAACACCGGGGAGCTGTTTTTT. This translates into CASSPPDRDRVNTGELFF.

The chain is built from TRBV29-1 and TRBJ1-1, with 7 bases that match TRBD1. Germline V CDR1 and CDR2: SQVTM, ANQGSEA. CDR3 size: 13 residues. V trimming: 4 bases; J trimming: 1 base; junction bases outside the gene matches: 3. The CDR3 sequence is CSVGQGRNTEAFF. The DNA for the CDR3 is TGCAGCGTTGGACAGGGTCGGAACACTGAAGCTTTCTTT.

CDR3 region: CASSRQDRGLRGYTF. The DNA for the CDR3 is TGTGCCAGCAGCCGCCAGGACAGGGGGCTTAGAGGCTACACCTTC. This rearrangement joins TRBV9 to TRBJ1-2; 11 positions agree with TRBD1. Germline V gene data show CDR1 as SGDLS and CDR2 as YYNGEE. This CDR3 is 15 amino acids long. V dropped 4 bases and J dropped 8; count of bases not matched to a gene: 10.

V is TRBV12-5 and J is TRBJ2-1; 9 bases are a match to TRBD2. Germline V gene lookup returns CDR1 LGHNT and CDR2 FRNRAP. The length of the CDR3 is 15 residues. The V and J ends lost 4 bases and 8 bases, in that order; junction bases with no gene match: 9. The CDR3 here is CASGWGLAFRDEQFF. The DNA of the CDR3 is TGTGCTAGTGGTTGGGGACTAGCCTTTAGGGATGAGCAGTTCTTC.

The rearrangement uses TRBV5-1 and TRBJ1-1; TRBD1 might be the D (5 bases). The CDR3 is 13 amino acids. The V and J ends lost 2 bases and 5 bases respectively, with 10 bases between them. Germline CDR1 is SGHRS and CDR2 is YFSETQ. The CDR3 here is CASSFLGVTEAFF. The CDR3 DNA sequence: TGCGCCAGCAGCTTTTTAGGGGTAACTGAAGCTTTCTTT.